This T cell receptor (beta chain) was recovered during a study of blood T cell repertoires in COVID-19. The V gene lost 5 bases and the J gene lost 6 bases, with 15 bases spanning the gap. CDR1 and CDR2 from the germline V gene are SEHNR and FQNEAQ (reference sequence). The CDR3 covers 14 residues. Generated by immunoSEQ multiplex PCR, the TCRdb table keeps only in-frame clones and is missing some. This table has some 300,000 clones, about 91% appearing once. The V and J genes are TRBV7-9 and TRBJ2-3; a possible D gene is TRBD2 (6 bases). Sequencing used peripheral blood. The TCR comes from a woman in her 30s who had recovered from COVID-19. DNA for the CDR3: TGTGCCAGCAGCGCCGGACTATCAACGGATACGCAGTATTTT. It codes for CASSAGLSTDTQYF. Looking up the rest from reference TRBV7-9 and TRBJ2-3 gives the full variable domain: DTGVSQNPRHKITKRGQNVTFRCDPISEHNRLYWYRQTLGQGPEFLTYFQNEAQLEKSRLLSDRFSAERPKGSFSTLEIQRTEQGDSAMYLCASSAGLSTDTQYFGPGTRLTVL.